One and the same sample provided the 18 T cell receptor beta chains below, sequenced in a study of blood T cell repertoires in COVID-19. Data came from immunoSEQ multiplex PCR; TCRdb stores just in-frame clones and leaves some out. The sample has tens of thousands of clones; around 77% are singletons. The sequencing input was peripheral blood. Every receptor here comes from a man aged 65-85 years with COVID-19, enrolled during active disease.

This sequence joins TRBV4-3 and TRBJ2-3; 8 bases map to TRBD2. V shed 1 base, J shed 1 base, and the junction held 4 bases outside the gene matches. Germline CDR1 is LGHNA and CDR2 is YSLEER. This CDR3 is built from 16 residues. Written as DNA, the CDR3 is TGCGCCAGCAGCCAAGTCGGGCGGGGGGGCACAGATACGCAGTATTTT. Its translation is CASSQVGRGGTDTQYF.

The CDR3: CASSRSRGNTEAFF. CDR3 coding DNA: TGTGCCAGCAGCCGCAGTAGGGGGAACACTGAAGCTTTCTTT. The chain employs TRBV7-8 and TRBJ1-1, with D possibly matching TRBD1 (5 bases). Trimming shortened V by 5 bases and J by 1 base, and 11 bases separated the two germline ends. The CDR3 sequence is 14 residues long. Germline CDR1 reads SGHVS; CDR2 reads FQNEAQ. The variable domain in full, with the rest retrieved from reference TRBV7-8 and TRBJ1-1, is GAGVSQSPRYKVAKRGQDVALRCDPISGHVSLFWYQQALGQGPEFLTYFQNEAQLDKSGLPSDRFFAERPEGSVSTLKIQRTQQEDSAVYLCASSRSRGNTEAFFGQGTRLTVV.

This chain uses TRBV3-1 (or the pseudogene TRBV3-2) with TRBJ1-5; 7 bases are shared with TRBD1. The CDR3 consists of 15 residues. The V gene end was trimmed by 4 bases and the J gene end by 6 bases; junction bases not matched to a gene: 9. Germline CDR1 and CDR2: LGHDT and YNNKEL (reference sequence). CDR3 protein: CASSRTSAGGQPQHF. The CDR3 DNA is TGTGCCAGCAGCCGGACGTCGGCAGGGGGTCAGCCCCAGCATTTT.

The CDR3: CASSLALGSGYEQYF. Written as DNA, the CDR3 is TGTGCCAGCAGCTTAGCGCTGGGTTCAGGTTACGAGCAGTACTTC. This sequence joins TRBV7-2 and TRBJ2-7, with no clear D. Between the trimmed V and J ends, which lost 0 bases and 4 bases, there was a span of 13 bases. Germline-derived CDR1 and CDR2 are SGHTA and FQGNSA. The CDR3 length is 15 residues.

The chain uses TRBV6-2 or TRBV6-3 and TRBJ2-2; 7 nucleotides agree with TRBD2. This CDR3 comprises 15 residues. CDR1 and CDR2 (germline): MNHEY, SVGEGT. Trimming cost V 2 bases and J 3 bases; bases outside gene matches: 3. CDR3 in amino acids: CASSYRGRDTGELFF. CDR3 nucleotides: TGTGCCAGCAGTTACCGAGGGAGGGACACCGGGGAGCTGTTTTTT.

This clone has only a few counts. This chain uses TRBV19 with TRBJ2-7; 7 nucleotides match TRBD1. This CDR3 has 14 residues. V lost 3 bases and J lost 1; bases outside the gene matches: 3. Looked up from germline, CDR1 is LNHDA and CDR2 is SQIVND (reference sequence). As DNA, the CDR3 is TGTGCCAGTAGTATCACGGGACAGTCCTACGAGCAGTACTTC. Its protein is CASSITGQSYEQYF.

The chain recombines TRBV5-6 with TRBJ2-5; D not resolved. In germline, CDR1 is SGHDT, CDR2 YYEEEE. This CDR3 spans 14 amino acids. Trimming shortened V by 3 bases and J by 6 bases, and 15 bases separated the two germline ends. CDR3 sequence: CASSSSPRFQTQYF. The CDR3 bases are TGTGCCAGCAGCTCTTCTCCCAGATTCCAGACCCAGTACTTC.

V usage is TRBV19 and J usage is TRBJ1-1, with unresolved D. The CDR3 length is 13 residues. Germline V gene data show CDR1 as LNHDA and CDR2 as SQIVND (reference sequence). Deletions cut 5 bases from V and 4 bases from J, with 11 bases between. The CDR3 loop reads CASSSIASTEAFF. The CDR3 DNA follows: TGTGCCAGTAGTTCGATAGCAAGCACTGAAGCTTTCTTT.

The chain joins TRBV6-5 to TRBJ2-7; possible D gene TRBD2, 6 bases. The CDR3 consists of 15 residues. Germline CDR1 is MNHEY and CDR2 is SVGAGI. Between the trimmed V and J ends, which lost 6 bases and 4 bases, there was a span of 19 bases. The CDR3 region has the DNA TGTGCCAGCAGCTCCGCGACGGGAGAATGGTACGAGCAGTACTTC. Translated: CASSSATGEWYEQYF.

This chain links TRBV3-1 (or the pseudogene TRBV3-2) with TRBJ2-2; 9 bases are shared with TRBD2. The germline CDR1 and CDR2 sequences are LGHDT and YNNKEL (reference sequence). The CDR3 length is 16 residues. J was trimmed by 2 bases and V by 4 bases; bases with no gene match: 5. The CDR3 bases are TGTGCCAGCAGCCTCGCGGGAGGGTTTAACACCGGGGAGCTGTTTTTT. Its protein is CASSLAGGFNTGELFF.

The CDR3 sequence is CASRLRPGVETGELFF. In nucleotides, the CDR3 is TGTGCCAGCAGACTCAGGCCGGGAGTAGAGACCGGGGAGCTGTTTTTT. The chain recombines TRBV7-2 with TRBJ2-2; tentatively, D is TRBD2 (6 bases). The germline gives CDR1 SGHTA, CDR2 FQGNSA. V gave up 6 bases and J gave up 5 bases, with 19 bases separating them. The CDR3 has 16 amino acids.

The chain uses TRBV7-9 and TRBJ1-2, with D uncertain. Germline V gene data show CDR1 as SEHNR and CDR2 as FQNEAQ (reference sequence). This CDR3 spans 16 amino acids. V shed 7 bases and J shed 7 bases, with 25 bases lying between them. In DNA form, the CDR3 reads TGTGCCAGCATGAATCCGTCTAGCAACCTACTGGGTGGCTACACCTTC. This codes for CASMNPSSNLLGGYTF.

This clone was counted only a few times. This rearrangement joins TRBV10-3 to TRBJ1-1, with 11 bases fitting TRBD1. V trimming: 5 bases; J trimming: 4 bases; junction bases outside the gene matches: 9. From germline, CDR1 is ENHRY and CDR2 SYGVKD. This CDR3 has 16 amino acids. This CDR3 reads CAISPGQGGLGTEAFF. CDR3 nucleotides: TGTGCCATCAGTCCGGGACAGGGGGGCCTCGGCACTGAAGCTTTCTTT.

The chain links TRBV7-8 to TRBJ2-2; 12 bases map to TRBD2. The trim removed 4 bases at V and 8 bases at J, leaving 8 bases unmatched. This CDR3 has 16 residues. Germline assignment: CDR1 SGHVS and CDR2 FQNEAQ. The CDR3 protein is CASSSRRLAGGGELFF. The CDR3 DNA reads TGTGCCAGCAGCTCCCGGAGGCTAGCGGGAGGGGGGGAGCTGTTTTTT. The full variable domain, its missing parts supplied by reference TRBV7-8 and TRBJ2-2, is GAGVSQSPRYKVAKRGQDVALRCDPISGHVSLFWYQQALGQGPEFLTYFQNEAQLDKSGLPSDRFFAERPEGSVSTLKIQRTQQEDSAVYLCASSSRRLAGGGELFFGEGSRLTVL.

This clone occurred a few times. The chain uses TRBV7-9 and TRBJ2-1, with a weak D call TRBD2 (6 bases). Trimming pared 3 bases from V and 7 bases from J, leaving 13 bases between. The CDR3 contains 14 residues. CDR1 is SEHNR, CDR2 FQNEAQ, per germline (reference sequence). The CDR3 DNA is TGTGCCAGCAGCTTCCGGGACTCTTCGAATGAGCAGTTCTTC. Translation gives CASSFRDSSNEQFF.

The V call is TRBV10-3, the J call TRBJ2-5; tentatively, D is TRBD1 (7 bases). This CDR3 has 13 residues. Trimming stripped 11 bases from V and 4 bases from J, with 17 bases between. Germline CDR1 ENHRY, CDR2 SYGVKD. The CDR3 loop reads CASRGEVRETQYF. CDR3 sequence (DNA): TGTGCCTCCAGGGGGGAAGTTCGAGAGACCCAGTACTTC.

This clone showed up many times. This sequence joins TRBV28 and TRBJ2-1; 8 nucleotides align to TRBD2. The CDR3 consists of 14 residues. The germline V gene has CDR1 MDHEN and CDR2 SYDVKM. The junction had 0 bases not matched to a gene; V was cut back by 3 bases and J by 2 bases. Here the CDR3 DNA reads TGTGCCAGCAGTTTTAGCGGGGCCTACAATGAGCAGTTCTTC. Translation: CASSFSGAYNEQFF.

The CDR3 is CAWSFGTAYEQYF. The CDR3 DNA is TGTGCCTGGAGTTTCGGGACAGCCTACGAGCAGTACTTC. The chain links TRBV30 to TRBJ2-7, with 7 positions matching TRBD1. Germline loops: CDR1 GTSNPN, CDR2 SVGIG (reference sequence). This CDR3 region has 13 residues. Trimming at V came to 2 bases and at J to 2 bases, leaving 3 bases not matched to a gene.